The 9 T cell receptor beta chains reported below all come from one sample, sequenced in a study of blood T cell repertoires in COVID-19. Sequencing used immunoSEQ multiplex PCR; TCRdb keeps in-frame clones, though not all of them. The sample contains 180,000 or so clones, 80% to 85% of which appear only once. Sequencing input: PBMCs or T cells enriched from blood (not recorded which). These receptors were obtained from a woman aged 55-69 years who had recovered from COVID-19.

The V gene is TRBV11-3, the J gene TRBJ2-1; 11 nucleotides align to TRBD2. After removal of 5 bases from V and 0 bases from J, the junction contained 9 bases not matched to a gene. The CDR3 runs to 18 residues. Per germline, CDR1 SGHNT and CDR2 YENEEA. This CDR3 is CASSRLAGGVVSYNEQFF. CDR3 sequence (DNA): TGTGCCAGCAGCCGGCTAGCGGGAGGCGTCGTCTCCTACAATGAGCAGTTCTTC.

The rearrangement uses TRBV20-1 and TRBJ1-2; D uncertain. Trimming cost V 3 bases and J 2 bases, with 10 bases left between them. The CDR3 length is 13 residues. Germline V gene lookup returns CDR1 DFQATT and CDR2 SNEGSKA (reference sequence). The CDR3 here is CSASRELNYGYTF. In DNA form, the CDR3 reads TGCAGTGCTAGTCGGGAGTTAAACTATGGCTACACCTTC.

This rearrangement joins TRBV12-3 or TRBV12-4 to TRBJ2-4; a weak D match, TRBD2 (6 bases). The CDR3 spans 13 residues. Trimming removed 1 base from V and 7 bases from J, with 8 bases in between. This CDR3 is CASSLGGTNIQYF. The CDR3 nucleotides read TGTGCCAGCAGTTTAGGCGGGACTAACATTCAGTACTTC.

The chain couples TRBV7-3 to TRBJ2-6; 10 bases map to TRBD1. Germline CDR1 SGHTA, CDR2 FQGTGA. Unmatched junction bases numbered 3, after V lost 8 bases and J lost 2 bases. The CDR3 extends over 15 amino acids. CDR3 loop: CASGTGVAGANVLTF. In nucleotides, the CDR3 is TGTGCCAGCGGGACAGGGGTTGCTGGGGCCAACGTCCTGACTTTC.

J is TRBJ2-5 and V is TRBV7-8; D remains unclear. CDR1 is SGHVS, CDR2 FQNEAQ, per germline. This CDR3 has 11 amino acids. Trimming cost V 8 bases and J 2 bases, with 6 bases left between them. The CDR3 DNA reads TGTGCCAGCCTACTACAAGAGACCCAGTACTTC. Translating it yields CASLLQETQYF.

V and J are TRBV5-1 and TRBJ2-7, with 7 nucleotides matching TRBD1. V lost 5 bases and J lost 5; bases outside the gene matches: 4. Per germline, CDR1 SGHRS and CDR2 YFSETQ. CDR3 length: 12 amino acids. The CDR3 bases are TGCGCCAGCAGTTCAGACAGGGACGAGCAGTACTTC. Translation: CASSSDRDEQYF. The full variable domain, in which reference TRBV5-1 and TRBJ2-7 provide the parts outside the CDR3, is KAGVTQTPRYLIKTRGQQVTLSCSPISGHRSVSWYQQTPGQGLQFLFEYFSETQRNKGNFPGRFSGRQFSNSRSEMNVSTLELGDSALYLCASSSDRDEQYFGPGTRLTVT.

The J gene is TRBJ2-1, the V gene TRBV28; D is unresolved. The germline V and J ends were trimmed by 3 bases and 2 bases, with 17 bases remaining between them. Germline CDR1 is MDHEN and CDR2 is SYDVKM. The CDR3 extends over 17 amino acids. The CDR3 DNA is TGTGCCAGCAGTTTCATGACCCGCTGGGCGACCTACAATGAGCAGTTCTTC. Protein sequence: CASSFMTRWATYNEQFF.

CDR3 residues: CASSPRTASNQPQHF. The CDR3 DNA reads as TGTGCCAGCAGCCCGAGAACCGCCAGCAATCAGCCCCAGCATTTT. The genes are TRBV7-6 and TRBJ1-5, with unresolved D. The germline V and J ends were trimmed by 5 bases and 1 base, with 12 bases remaining between them. The CDR3 sequence is 15 residues long. Germline loops: CDR1 SGHVS, CDR2 FNYEAQ.

CDR3 amino acids: CASSEIRSPLHF. As DNA, the CDR3 is TGTGCCAGCAGTGAAATTCGGTCACCCCTCCACTTT. The V call is TRBV25-1, the J call TRBJ1-6; D remains ambiguous. The V gene lost 2 bases and the J gene lost 10 bases, with 6 bases spanning the gap. Germline assignment: CDR1 MGHDK and CDR2 SYGVNS. The CDR3 consists of 12 residues.